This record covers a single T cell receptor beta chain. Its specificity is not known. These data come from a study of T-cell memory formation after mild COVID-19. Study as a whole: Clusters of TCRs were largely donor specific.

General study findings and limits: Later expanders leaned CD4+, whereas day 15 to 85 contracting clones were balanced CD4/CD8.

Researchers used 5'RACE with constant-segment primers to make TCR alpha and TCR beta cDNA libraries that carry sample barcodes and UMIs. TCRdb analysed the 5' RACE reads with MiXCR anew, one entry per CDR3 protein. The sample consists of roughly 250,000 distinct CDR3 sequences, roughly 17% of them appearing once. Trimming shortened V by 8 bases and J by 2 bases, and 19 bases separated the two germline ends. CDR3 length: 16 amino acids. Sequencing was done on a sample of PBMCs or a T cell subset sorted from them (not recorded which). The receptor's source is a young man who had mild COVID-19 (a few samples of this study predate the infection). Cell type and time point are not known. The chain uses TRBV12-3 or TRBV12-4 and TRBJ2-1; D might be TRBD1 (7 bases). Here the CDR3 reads CASAPPRGETYNEQFF. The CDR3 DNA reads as TGTGCCAGCGCCCCGCCCAGGGGGGAGACCTACAATGAGCAGTTCTTC.